The 27 T cell receptor beta chains listed next were all sequenced from one sample in a study of human T cells and chemical hapten exposure. The sample's time point: patch test 1, 2 weeks after DPC sensitization. Specified treatment: therapeutic diphenylcyclopropenone sensitization with weekly scalp DPC. Using its own MiXCR run on the RACE reads, TCRdb lists one record per CDR3 protein. This sample has roughly 380,000 distinct CDR3 sequences; 4% to 5.5% occur once, and the top ten carry approximately 2.5%. This material consisted of whole blood, taken in connection with sensitization to the hapten diphenylcyclopropenone (DPC). The source is a woman aged 45-65 years with alopecia areata. Some clones in this sample may be carry-over from other donors' samples.

This clonotype has a handful of counts. The genes are TRBV6-5 and TRBJ2-7, with 10 bases that match TRBD1. V shed 7 bases and J 5 bases; nucleotides not matched to a gene: 17. Germline lookup yields CDR1 MNHEY and CDR2 SVGAGI. The CDR3 has 17 amino acids. The CDR3 nucleotides read TGTGCCAGCATTGGTCCCGGGACAGGGGAGGTGTTGCACGAGCAGTACTTC. Encoded protein: CASIGPGTGEVLHEQYF.

This clonotype appeared many times. The chain recombines TRBV9 with TRBJ2-2, with a weak D call TRBD1 (5 bases). The CDR3 runs 14 residues. Trimming removed 4 bases from V and 4 bases from J, with 11 bases in between. Germline-derived CDR1 and CDR2 are SGDLS and YYNGEE. The CDR3 loop reads CASSSRQTTGELFF. DNA of the CDR3: TGTGCCAGCAGCTCCAGACAGACCACCGGGGAGCTGTTTTTT.

This clonotype occurred many times. The V gene is TRBV4-1, the J gene TRBJ2-1; maybe TRBD1 (6 bases). The CDR3 extends over 14 amino acids. V was shortened by 2 bases and J by 5 bases, with 10 bases between the two germline ends. Germline V gene sequence: CDR1 MGHRA, CDR2 YSYEKL. The CDR3 spells CASSQQGPDNEQFF. As DNA, the CDR3 is TGCGCCAGCAGCCAACAGGGGCCAGACAATGAGCAGTTCTTC.

This clonotype was recorded at least ten times. V and J are TRBV7-7 and TRBJ2-3; weak D call: TRBD2 (5 bases). V lost 4 bases to trimming and J lost 3 bases, with 14 bases between them. CDR3 length equals 15 residues. The germline V gene encodes CDR1 SSHAT and CDR2 FNYEAQ (reference sequence). The CDR3, as DNA: TGTGCCAGCAGCTACGGGCTTAGCGAGACAGATACGCAGTATTTT. It yields the protein CASSYGLSETDTQYF.

In this sample, this clonotype turned up many times. V usage is TRBV7-9 and J usage is TRBJ2-1; either TRBD1 or TRBD2 may supply D (5 bases each). V was trimmed by 4 bases and J by 7 bases, leaving 20 bases between them. The CDR3 totals 16 residues. Germline CDR1 SEHNR, CDR2 FQNEAQ (reference sequence). CDR3 nucleotide sequence: TGTGCCAGCAGCTCAGCCCCCCCTGAGGGGAAGAATGAGCAGTTCTTC. Translating gives CASSSAPPEGKNEQFF.

This clonotype was picked up many times. The V call is TRBV12-3 or TRBV12-4, the J call TRBJ2-1; D remains unclear. Trimming took off 3 bases at V and 5 bases at J, with 14 bases between the two ends. The CDR3 consists of 15 residues. The chain's CDR3 is CASSFSGFRNNEQFF. In nucleotides, the CDR3 is TGTGCCAGCAGTTTTAGTGGATTCCGAAACAATGAGCAGTTCTTC.

The CDR3 DNA follows: TGTGCCAGCAGCTTGGGAAGGACGGCGAACACTGAAGCTTTCTTT. Residues: CASSLGRTANTEAFF. The chain combines TRBV7-6 with TRBJ1-1; D is unresolved. In germline, CDR1 is SGHVS, CDR2 FNYEAQ. This CDR3 has 15 amino acids. The V gene lost 3 bases and the J gene lost 1 base, with 12 bases spanning the gap.

The chain links TRBV2 to TRBJ2-7, with 7 bases matching TRBD1. The germline gives CDR1 SNHLY, CDR2 FYNNEI. Trimming at V came to 5 bases and at J to 7 bases, leaving 8 bases not matched to a gene. This CDR3 comprises 13 residues. CDR3 nucleotide sequence: TGTGCCAGCAGTTCCGACAGGGTTAGAGAGCAGTACTTC. Translating gives CASSSDRVREQYF.

A few counts support this clonotype. The V gene is TRBV12-3 or TRBV12-4, the J gene TRBJ1-1, with D possibly being TRBD1 (6 bases). The germline V and J ends were trimmed by 4 bases and 7 bases, with 7 bases remaining between them. The CDR3 covers 11 residues. This chain's CDR3 is CASSSRGEAFF. The CDR3 coding sequence is TGTGCCAGCAGTTCCAGGGGTGAAGCTTTCTTT.

This clonotype was counted between two and nine times. This CDR3 is CASSFLDTSRQPSYEQYF. CDR3 in DNA: TGTGCCAGCAGTTTTTTGGACACCTCGAGGCAACCCTCCTACGAGCAGTACTTC. This rearrangement joins TRBV6-5 to TRBJ2-7, with D perhaps TRBD1 (5 bases). V shed 4 bases and J shed 0 bases, with 22 bases lying between them. Germline assignment: CDR1 MNHEY and CDR2 SVGAGI. The CDR3 has 18 amino acids.

This clonotype has ten or more counts. The chain carries TRBV28 and TRBJ2-1; 7 nucleotides agree with TRBD2. Per germline, CDR1 MDHEN and CDR2 SYDVKM. V trimming: 2 bases; J trimming: 10 bases; junction bases outside the gene matches: 8. This CDR3 is built from 14 residues. CDR3 in amino acids: CASSLAGVTGEQFF. As DNA, the CDR3 is TGTGCCAGCAGTTTAGCGGGAGTTACTGGGGAGCAGTTCTTC.

There are many counts of this clonotype. The gene calls are TRBV20-1 and TRBJ2-7; TRBD2 matches at 7 bases. This CDR3 spans 13 amino acids. V was pared by 2 bases and J by 3 bases, with 4 bases of the junction left unmatched. CDR1 DFQATT and CDR2 SNEGSKA come from the germline V gene (reference sequence). The CDR3 loop reads CSARSAGDYEQYF. Written as DNA, the CDR3 is TGCAGTGCTAGAAGTGCGGGGGACTACGAGCAGTACTTC.

This clonotype was found a few times. The chain uses TRBV6-5 and TRBJ2-7; 7 bases map to TRBD2. CDR3 length: 14 residues. Germline-derived CDR1 and CDR2 are MNHEY and SVGAGI. The J segment lost 2 bases and the V segment lost 9 bases, leaving 10 bases of the junction unmatched. The CDR3 is CASQSGGVPYEQYF. In nucleotides, the CDR3 is TGTGCCAGTCAGAGTGGGGGGGTTCCCTACGAGCAGTACTTC.

This clonotype has a handful of counts. The rearrangement joins TRBV9 to TRBJ2-1; TRBD2 matches at 10 bases. This CDR3 contains 15 residues. The V and J ends lost 0 bases and 9 bases, in that order; junction bases with no gene match: 6. The germline gives CDR1 SGDLS, CDR2 YYNGEE. CDR3 amino acids: CASSVGTSGGSEQFF. The DNA of the CDR3 is TGTGCCAGCAGCGTAGGGACTAGCGGAGGCAGTGAGCAGTTCTTC. Full variable domain (remainder filled in from reference TRBV9 and TRBJ2-1): DSGVTQTPKHLITATGQRVTLRCSPRSGDLSVYWYQQSLDQGLQFLIQYYNGEERAKGNILERFSAQQFPDLHSELNLSSLELGDSALYFCASSVGTSGGSEQFFGPGTRLTVL.

This clonotype was observed a few times. The J gene is TRBJ2-3, the V gene TRBV7-8; D possibly corresponds to TRBD2 (5 bases). Trimming took 1 base from V and 5 from J, leaving 16 bases between them. The V gene's germline CDR1 is SGHVS and CDR2 FQNEAQ. The CDR3 consists of 16 residues. Written as DNA, the CDR3 is TGTGCCAGCAGCTTAGGTCTAGCTGGGTCAAGAGATACGCAGTATTTT. Amino acid sequence: CASSLGLAGSRDTQYF.

The genes are TRBV29-1 and TRBJ2-1; 13 positions agree with TRBD2. Per germline, CDR1 SQVTM and CDR2 ANQGSEA. With V trimmed by 6 bases and J by 3 bases, 8 bases remained unmatched. The CDR3 is 16 residues long. The CDR3 reads CSVGLAGALFYNEQFF. The CDR3 DNA reads as TGCAGCGTAGGACTAGCGGGAGCGCTCTTCTACAATGAGCAGTTCTTC.

This chain links TRBV28 with TRBJ2-1, with D perhaps TRBD2 (5 bases). Deletions cut 3 bases from V and 6 bases from J, with 15 bases between. The CDR3 totals 15 residues. Germline CDR1 and CDR2: MDHEN and SYDVKM. The CDR3 region has the DNA TGTGCCAGCAGTTTTGGGTGGGAGAAAGGCAATGAGCAGTTCTTC. It yields the protein CASSFGWEKGNEQFF.

This clonotype has ten or more counts. The chain is built from TRBV19 and TRBJ2-3; D is uncertain. V was shortened by 2 bases and J by 2 bases, with 8 bases between the two germline ends. The CDR3 has 14 residues. CDR1 LNHDA and CDR2 SQIVND come from the germline V gene (reference sequence). CDR3 in amino acids: CASSISEFTDTQYF. DNA for the CDR3: TGTGCCAGTAGTATAAGCGAATTCACAGATACGCAGTATTTT.

There are a few counts of this clonotype. This rearrangement joins TRBV6-2 or TRBV6-3 to TRBJ1-5; TRBD1 agrees at 8 bases. Trimming removed 4 bases from V and 7 bases from J; junction bases left unmatched: 6. The CDR3 is made up of 14 amino acids. CDR1 and CDR2 from the germline V gene are MNHEY and SVGEGT. The CDR3 protein is CASSWGQVWQPQHF. CDR3 bases: TGTGCCAGCAGTTGGGGACAGGTTTGGCAGCCCCAGCATTTT.

This clonotype was observed at least ten times. The V and J genes are TRBV3-1 and TRBJ2-7; D possibly corresponds to TRBD2 (5 bases). This CDR3 has 16 amino acids. Trimming cost V 0 bases and J 0 bases, with 12 bases left between them. Per germline, CDR1 LGHDT and CDR2 YNNKEL (reference sequence). The CDR3 DNA reads TGTGCCAGCAGCCAAGATGGAGGCCTTAGCTCCTACGAGCAGTACTTC. Encoded protein: CASSQDGGLSSYEQYF.

This clonotype has at least ten counts. The rearrangement links TRBV29-1 to TRBJ1-1; no reliable D call. This CDR3 has 12 residues. The germline gives CDR1 SQVTM, CDR2 ANQGSEA. Trimming took off 7 bases at V and 0 bases at J, with 9 bases between the two ends. This CDR3 reads CSAGRMNTEAFF. For the CDR3, the DNA is TGCAGCGCTGGACGGATGAACACTGAAGCTTTCTTT.

This clonotype was counted at least ten times. This sequence joins TRBV7-2 and TRBJ1-5; D uncertain. The CDR3 consists of 13 residues. The V gene's germline CDR1 is SGHTA and CDR2 FQGNSA. V was pared by 5 bases and J by 6 bases, with 11 bases between. The CDR3 region has the DNA TGTGCCAGCAGCCCAAACTACCCTCAGCCCCAGCATTTT. Its protein product is CASSPNYPQPQHF.

This clonotype was observed many times. J is TRBJ1-1 and V is TRBV29-1, with no clear D. Germline CDR1 is SQVTM and CDR2 is ANQGSEA. The CDR3 runs 12 residues. Between the trimmed V and J ends, which lost 4 bases and 0 bases, there was a span of 6 bases. CDR3 sequence reads: CSVVEMNTEAFF. CDR3 sequence (DNA): TGCAGCGTTGTCGAGATGAACACTGAAGCTTTCTTT.

Many counts were recorded for this clonotype. The chain has TRBV5-1 and TRBJ2-5, with a weak D call TRBD1 (5 bases). Germline CDR1 reads SGHRS; CDR2 reads YFSETQ. This CDR3 is built from 15 residues. Trimming shortened V by 4 bases and J by 1 base, and 14 bases separated the two germline ends. For the CDR3, the DNA is TGCGCCAGCAGCAATTCCTTTAGGGGCCAAGAGACCCAGTACTTC. Its translation: CASSNSFRGQETQYF.

The sample holds a few counts of this clonotype. The chain recombines TRBV5-1 with TRBJ2-1, with D uncertain. Germline V gives CDR1 SGHRS, CDR2 YFSETQ. V was shortened by 4 bases and J by 7 bases, with 18 bases between the two germline ends. The CDR3 is made up of 15 amino acids. CDR3 bases: TGCGCCAGCAGCCCCATCCGCTCCATATTGAATGAGCAGTTCTTC. Amino acid sequence: CASSPIRSILNEQFF.

The J gene is TRBJ2-2, the V gene TRBV6-1; D ambiguous. The CDR3 is made up of 14 amino acids. V lost 4 bases and J 2 bases, leaving 8 bases between the germline ends. Germline lookup yields CDR1 MNHNS and CDR2 SASEGT. The chain's CDR3 is CASSGVFNTGELFF. CDR3 bases: TGTGCCAGCAGTGGAGTCTTTAACACCGGGGAGCTGTTTTTT.

V usage is TRBV3-1 and J usage is TRBJ2-1; D gene ambiguous. Trimming cost V 1 base and J 5 bases, with 6 bases left between them. The CDR3 sequence is 13 residues long. CDR1 is LGHDT and CDR2 is YNNKEL in the germline V gene (reference sequence). CDR3 nucleotides: TGTGCCAGCAGCCAAGGTCAAAACAATGAGCAGTTCTTC. This sequence encodes CASSQGQNNEQFF.